This T cell receptor beta chain was captured by sequencing in a study of response to subunit inactivated influenza vaccine. TCRdb independently ran MiXCR on the RT-PCR reads; one entry per CDR3 protein. The repertoire has about 240,000 distinct CDR3 sequences, 12% of them found once; the top ten carry more than 7%. Findings and limits, study-wide: After each seasonal influenza vaccination, few new T cells are recruited, the authors suggested.

A word on this clonotype: What it binds is not known.

The sequence was obtained from a man aged 45 to 65 who received an inactivated influenza vaccine. Sequences were derived from non-naive T cells sorted from PBMCs, sampled roughly 2 weeks before vaccination.

CDR3 in amino acids: CASKNTGHNSPLHF. CDR3 bases: TGTGCCAGCAAAAATACAGGGCATAATTCACCCCTCCACTTT. The chain uses TRBV12-3 or TRBV12-4 and TRBJ1-6; a weak D match, TRBD1 (6 bases). V dropped 7 bases and J dropped 5 bases, with 12 bases sitting between them. The CDR3 loop spans 14 amino acids.